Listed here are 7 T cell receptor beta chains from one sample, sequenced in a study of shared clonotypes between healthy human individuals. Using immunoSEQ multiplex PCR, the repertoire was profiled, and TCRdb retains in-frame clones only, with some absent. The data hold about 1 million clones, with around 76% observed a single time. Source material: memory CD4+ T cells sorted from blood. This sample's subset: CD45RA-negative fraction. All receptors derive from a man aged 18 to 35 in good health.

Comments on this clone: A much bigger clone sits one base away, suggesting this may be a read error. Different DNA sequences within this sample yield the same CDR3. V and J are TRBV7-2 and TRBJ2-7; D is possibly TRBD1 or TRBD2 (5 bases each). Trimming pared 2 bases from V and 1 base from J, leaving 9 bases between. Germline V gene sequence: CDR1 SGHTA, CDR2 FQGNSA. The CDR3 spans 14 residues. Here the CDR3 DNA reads TGTGCCAGCAGCTTAACGGGGCCTTCCTACGAGCAGTACTTC. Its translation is CASSLTGPSYEQYF.

In DNA form, the CDR3 reads TGTGCCAGCACCCGCTTTGGGACAGGGGGCTTAAACTATGGCTACACCTTC. As protein: CASTRFGTGGLNYGYTF. The rearrangement links TRBV28 to TRBJ1-2; 12 bases fit TRBD1. The length of the CDR3 is 17 residues. The V segment lost 7 bases and the J segment 2 bases; nucleotides outside the gene matches: 11. Germline assignment: CDR1 MDHEN and CDR2 SYDVKM.

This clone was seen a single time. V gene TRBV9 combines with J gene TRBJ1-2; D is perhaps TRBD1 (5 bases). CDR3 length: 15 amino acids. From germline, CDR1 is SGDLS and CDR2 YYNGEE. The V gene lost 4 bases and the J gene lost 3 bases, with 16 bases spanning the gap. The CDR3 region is CASSPRGEVDYGYTF. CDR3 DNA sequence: TGTGCCAGCAGCCCCCGAGGGGAGGTGGACTATGGCTACACCTTC.

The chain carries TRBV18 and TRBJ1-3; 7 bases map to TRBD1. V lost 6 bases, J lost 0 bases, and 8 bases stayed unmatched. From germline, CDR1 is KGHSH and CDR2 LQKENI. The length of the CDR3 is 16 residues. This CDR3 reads CASSSTPGGSGNTIYF. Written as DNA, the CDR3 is TGTGCCAGCTCTTCGACCCCAGGGGGCTCTGGAAACACCATATATTTT.

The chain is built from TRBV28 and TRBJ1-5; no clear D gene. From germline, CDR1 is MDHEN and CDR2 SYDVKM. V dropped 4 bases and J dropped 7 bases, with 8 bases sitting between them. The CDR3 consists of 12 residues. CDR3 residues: CASSSGRQPQHF. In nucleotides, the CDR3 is TGTGCCAGCAGTTCCGGACGGCAGCCCCAGCATTTT.

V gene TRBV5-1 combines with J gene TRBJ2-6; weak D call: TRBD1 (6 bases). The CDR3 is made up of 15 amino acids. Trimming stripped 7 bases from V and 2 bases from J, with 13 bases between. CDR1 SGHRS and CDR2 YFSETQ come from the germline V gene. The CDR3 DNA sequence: TGCGCCAGCGCGGCACAGGGAGCTGGGGCCAACGTCCTGACTTTC. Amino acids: CASAAQGAGANVLTF.

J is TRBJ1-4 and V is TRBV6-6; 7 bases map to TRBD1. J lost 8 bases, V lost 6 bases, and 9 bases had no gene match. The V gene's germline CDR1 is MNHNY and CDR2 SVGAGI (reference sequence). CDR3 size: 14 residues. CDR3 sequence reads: CASRTTGKEEKLFF. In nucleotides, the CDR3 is TGTGCCAGCAGAACGACAGGGAAGGAAGAAAAACTGTTTTTT.